One and the same sample provided the 25 T cell receptor beta chains below, sequenced in a study of blood T cells in healthy people across ages. Together with a sample-barcoded 5' primer, a J-beta primer mix was included in a second PCR lasting about 6 to 11 cycles. Each CDR3 protein gets one entry after TCRdb re-called the 5' RACE reads with MiXCR. This sample carries hundreds of thousands of distinct CDR3 sequences, roughly 32% of them seen once, and the ten largest clones take roughly 15%. Sequenced material: blood. The source of these receptors is a woman of 80 years or more in good health.

Only a few counts were recorded for this clonotype. A much larger clone differs from this one at a single base, so this may be a read error. The genes are TRBV30 and TRBJ2-1, with D uncertain. The J call may be wrong; the DNA end is better matched by TRBJ2-7. The CDR3 has 12 amino acids. From germline, CDR1 is GTSNPN and CDR2 SVGIG (reference sequence). The CDR3 loop is CAWRGNYNEQYF. The CDR3 bases are TGTGCCTGGAGGGGGAATTACAATGAGCAGTACTTC.

Details on this clonotype: Being one base from a much bigger clone, this may be a read error. The CDR3: CGVAWETGTGLMGQFF. CDR3 coding DNA: TGCGGCGTTGCCTGGGAAACCGGGACAGGGTTAATGGGGCAGTTCTTC. This sequence joins TRBV29-1 and TRBJ2-1, with 9 bases matching TRBD1. The CDR3 extends over 16 amino acids. Germline V lookup: CDR1 SQVTM, CDR2 ANQGSEA.

This clonotype was detected a few times. This clone may be a read error of a much larger clone one base away. Here the CDR3 reads CATSRVTAGGRNEQYF. The DNA of the CDR3 is TGTGCCACCAGCAGAGTAACAGCCGGGGGACGCAATGAGCAGTACTTC. V and J are TRBV15 and TRBJ2-7; D is perhaps TRBD2 (6 bases). Germline lookup yields CDR1 LNHNV and CDR2 YYDKDF (reference sequence). V lost 1 base and J lost 7, with 20 bases in between. The CDR3 length is 16 residues.

This clonotype showed up many times. V gene TRBV27 combines with J gene TRBJ2-1; the D is unclear. The CDR3 runs to 15 residues. Germline CDR1 MNHEY, CDR2 SMNVEV (reference sequence). Trimming pared 6 bases from V and 0 bases from J, leaving 12 bases between. As DNA, the CDR3 is TGTGCCAGCAGCAGTGGGATGCGCTCCTACAATGAGCAGTTCTTC. This gives the protein CASSSGMRSYNEQFF.

Notes on this clonotype: A clone one base away is much larger, so this may be a read error. The chain links TRBV28 to TRBJ2-5; TRBD1 aligns across 10 bases. CDR1 MDHEN and CDR2 SYDVKM come from the germline V gene. This CDR3 comprises 13 residues. With 6 bases clipped from V and 11 bases from J, the junction kept 9 bases outside the gene matches. CDR3 sequence: CASRTGGNNEQYF. The CDR3 DNA reads as TGTGCCAGCAGGACAGGGGGCAATAATGAGCAGTACTTC.

With regard to this clonotype: This could be a read error, since a much larger clone is one nucleotide away. This chain uses TRBV27 with TRBJ2-3; D is unresolved. The germline gives CDR1 MNHEY, CDR2 SMNVEV (reference sequence). The CDR3 is made up of 15 amino acids. CDR3 nucleotides: TGTGCCGGCAGTTCTCCCGTAGGGATTCGAGATACGCAGTATTTT. Translation: CAGSSPVGIRDTQYF.

This clonotype showed up just a few times. The chain is built from TRBV6-5 and TRBJ1-5; D unresolved. Per the germline V gene, CDR1 is MNHEY and CDR2 is SVGAGI. Trimming stripped 6 bases from V and 1 base from J, with 7 bases between. The CDR3 spans 13 residues. CDR3 region: CASRGKSNQPQHF. The CDR3 DNA reads as TGTGCCAGCAGGGGCAAAAGCAATCAGCCCCAGCATTTT.

The rearrangement links TRBV6-2 or TRBV6-3 to TRBJ1-1; TRBD1 matches 9 bases. V lost 2 bases to trimming and J lost 0 bases; unmatched junction nucleotides: 7. CDR1 and CDR2 from the germline V gene are MNHEY and SVGEGT. The CDR3 covers 17 residues. This CDR3 reads CASSYRGQGWLNTEAFF. CDR3 nucleotide sequence: TGTGCCAGCAGTTACCGGGGACAGGGCTGGCTGAACACTGAAGCTTTCTTT.

This clonotype was seen at least ten times. This chain uses TRBV29-1 with TRBJ1-6, with D possibly TRBD1 on 6 matching bases. With 1 base removed from V and 11 bases from J, the gap between germline ends came to 12 bases. The CDR3 contains 13 residues. The germline V gene has CDR1 SQVTM and CDR2 ANQGSEA. For the CDR3, the DNA is TGCAGCGTTGAAGCCGGACCAGGGGCACCCCTCCACTTT. This sequence encodes CSVEAGPGAPLHF.

This clonotype turned up a few times. V is TRBV5-6 and J is TRBJ1-5; a weak D match, TRBD1 (6 bases). In germline, CDR1 is SGHDT, CDR2 YYEEEE. With 2 bases removed from V and 6 bases from J, the gap between germline ends came to 15 bases. There are 15 residues in the CDR3. The CDR3 reads CASSFGSGEGQPQHF. DNA for the CDR3: TGTGCCAGCAGCTTTGGGTCAGGGGAGGGTCAGCCCCAGCATTTT.

This clonotype has only one observation. An end of the junction differs from the germline gene, which may be a read error. The chain is built from TRBV6-1 and TRBJ1-5; D uncertain. Looked up from germline, CDR1 is MNHNS and CDR2 is SASEGT. The CDR3 has 12 residues. The CDR3 nucleotides are TGTACCAGCAGTTCGGGGAGCCGGCCCCAGCATTTT. This translates into CTSSSGSRPQHF.

A word on this clonotype: A clone one base away is much larger, so this may be a read error. The chain is built from TRBV12-3 or TRBV12-4 and TRBJ2-1; D is unclear. The CDR3 contains 15 residues. The CDR3 reads CASSLAFRRYSEQFF. The CDR3 nucleotides read TGTGCCAGCAGTTTGGCATTCCGGAGATACAGTGAGCAGTTCTTC.

This clonotype showed up many times. The chain carries TRBV5-6 and TRBJ1-2; D might be TRBD1 (6 bases). V shed 3 bases and J shed 8 bases, with 23 bases lying between them. Germline V gene lookup returns CDR1 SGHDT and CDR2 YYEEEE. This CDR3 contains 16 residues. In DNA, the CDR3 is TGTGCCAGCAGCTCCGGAACAGGGCTGAACATGCGGGGCTACACCTTC. Translation: CASSSGTGLNMRGYTF.

The genes are TRBV6-5 and TRBJ2-5, with D uncertain. This CDR3 is built from 14 residues. Trimming took 7 bases from V and 2 from J, leaving 14 bases between them. Germline CDR1 is MNHEY and CDR2 is SVGAGI. CDR3 sequence (DNA): TGTGCCAGCAACCCGGGTCTGAGGCAAGAGACCCAGTACTTC. This codes for CASNPGLRQETQYF.

This chain links TRBV30 with TRBJ1-2, with D unresolved. The V end was cut by 1 base, the J end by 0 bases, with 6 bases between. Germline-derived CDR1 and CDR2 are GTSNPN and SVGIG (reference sequence). The CDR3 length is 13 residues. The CDR3 spells CAWSGTPNYGYTF. The CDR3 bases are TGTGCCTGGAGTGGGACGCCTAACTATGGCTACACCTTC. The full variable domain, completed using reference TRBV30 and TRBJ1-2, is SQTIHQWPATLVQPVGSPLSLECTVEGTSNPNLYWYRQAAGRGLQLLFYSVGIGQISSEVPQNLSASRPQDRQFILSSKKLLLSDSGFYLCAWSGTPNYGYTFGSGTRLTVV.

This clonotype was seen at least ten times. The V gene is TRBV7-8, the J gene TRBJ1-4; the D gene is possibly TRBD1 (6 bases). The CDR3 consists of 15 residues. V was pared by 1 base and J by 7 bases, with 13 bases between. Germline CDR1 reads SGHVS; CDR2 reads FQNEAQ. The CDR3 loop is CASSLGGRGGEKLFF. CDR3 nucleotide sequence: TGTGCCAGCAGCTTAGGTGGCAGGGGAGGTGAAAAACTGTTTTTT.

This clonotype was recorded many times. This chain uses TRBV4-1 with TRBJ1-2; a possible D gene is TRBD1 (6 bases). The CDR3 is 15 residues long. The germline V gene has CDR1 MGHRA and CDR2 YSYEKL. V gave up 0 bases and J gave up 4 bases, with 12 bases separating them. CDR3 nucleotides: TGCGCCAGCAGCCAAGATAGGGGGGTGGCCTATGGCTACACCTTC. Its translation is CASSQDRGVAYGYTF.

Turning to this clonotype: A junction boundary mismatches the germline segment, possibly from a read error. V and J are TRBV7-9 and TRBJ2-1; 9 nucleotides align to TRBD2. The J call may be faulty, since TRBJ2-7 better matches the DNA end. Germline CDR1 SEHNR, CDR2 FQNEAQ (reference sequence). CDR3 size: 17 residues. This chain's CDR3 is CTSSNSPGLAEYNEQYF. The CDR3 DNA follows: TGTACCAGCAGTAACTCCCCGGGACTAGCAGAATACAATGAGCAGTACTTC.

The J gene is TRBJ1-1, the V gene TRBV20-1, with no clear D. The CDR3 is 13 amino acids. Trimming removed 0 bases from V and 7 bases from J, with 12 bases in between. Germline loops: CDR1 DFQATT, CDR2 SNEGSKA (reference sequence). This chain's CDR3 is CSARDGEDYEAFF. The CDR3 DNA reads as TGCAGTGCTAGAGACGGGGAAGACTATGAAGCTTTCTTT.

This clonotype was counted ten times or more. The V gene is TRBV9, the J gene TRBJ2-3, with 9 bases aligning to TRBD1. Germline V gene sequence: CDR1 SGDLS, CDR2 YYNGEE. CDR3 length: 16 amino acids. The J segment lost 1 base and the V segment lost 4 bases, leaving 7 bases of the junction unmatched. This CDR3 is CASSHRTGAGTDTQYF. The CDR3 coding sequence is TGTGCCAGCAGCCATCGGACAGGGGCTGGCACAGATACGCAGTATTTT.

This clonotype was counted only a few times. The chain recombines TRBV12-3 or TRBV12-4 with TRBJ2-2; TRBD1 or TRBD2 may be the D gene (5 bases each). Trimming took off 6 bases at V and 4 bases at J, with 12 bases between the two ends. This CDR3 spans 14 amino acids. In nucleotides, the CDR3 is TGTGCCAGCAGCATGGGACGGTTCACCGGGGAGCTGTTTTTT. Encoded protein: CASSMGRFTGELFF.

CDR3 nucleotides: TGCGCCAGCAGCTTGGCTCCGGGACAGGTGAATGAAAAACTGTTTTTT. Its translation is CASSLAPGQVNEKLFF. The chain combines TRBV5-1 with TRBJ1-4; 8 nucleotides line up with TRBD1. V lost 0 bases and J lost 5; bases outside the gene matches: 6. The CDR3 is 16 amino acids. CDR1 is SGHRS, CDR2 YFSETQ, per germline.

V usage is TRBV6-1 and J usage is TRBJ2-7; possible D gene TRBD2, 6 bases. The DNA end favors TRBJ2-5, so the J call may be wrong. The CDR3 contains 13 residues. CDR1 and CDR2 (germline): MNHNS, SASEGT. The CDR3 DNA sequence: TGTGCCAGCAGTGACCGGGACTGGGGGACCCAGTACTTC. Its protein product is CASSDRDWGTQYF.

In its sample, this clonotype was seen many times. The chain recombines TRBV9 with TRBJ2-3; D call uncertain. V dropped 3 bases and J dropped 0 bases, with 5 bases sitting between them. The CDR3 is made up of 13 amino acids. Germline loops: CDR1 SGDLS, CDR2 YYNGEE. This CDR3 reads CASSGSSTDTQYF. The CDR3 DNA follows: TGTGCCAGCAGCGGTTCAAGCACAGATACGCAGTATTTT.

This clonotype was recorded a few times. V is TRBV20-1 and J is TRBJ2-1, with TRBD2 matching over 7 bases. The CDR3 has 14 amino acids. Germline V gene lookup returns CDR1 DFQATT and CDR2 SNEGSKA (reference sequence). V shed 5 bases and J 0 bases; nucleotides not matched to a gene: 4. In DNA, the CDR3 is TGCAGTGCTGGGGGGGAGGGCTCCTACAATGAGCAGTTCTTC. The encoded protein is CSAGGEGSYNEQFF.